This T cell receptor beta chain was found in a study of somatic mutations in cytotoxic T cells in rheumatoid arthritis. Study in general: Peripheral blood samples of more than 25 ml EDTA were taken from patients directly after diagnosis and before treatment. The researchers flow-sorted some T-cell populations stained with V beta antibodies and got nearly 100% purity, and these included V beta1+ cells sequenced for TCRB. Regarding the study as a whole: Patients with a largest CD8+ clone exceeding 20% of CD8+ cells numbered about an eighth of the roughly 60. CD8+ T-cell clonality did not differ significantly between rheumatoid arthritis patients and age-matched healthy controls.

The method was immunoSEQ multiplex PCR; TCRdb's version includes in-frame clones alone and lacks a portion of them. The sample shows some 20,000 clones, around 83% of them seen only once. Germline V gives CDR1 SGHRS, CDR2 YFSETQ. Trimming removed 0 bases from V and 3 bases from J, with 13 bases in between. This CDR3 has 16 residues. In the case of this clone: No antigen is known for it.

The source material was CD8+ T cells sorted from blood. The sequence came from an adult with rheumatoid arthritis. The rearrangement links TRBV5-1 to TRBJ2-4; D is uncertain. The CDR3 coding sequence is TGCGCCAGCAGCTTGGCCGTTTCGGGTGACAAAAACATTCAGTACTTC. Translation: CASSLAVSGDKNIQYF.